Many counts were recorded for the clone carrying this T cell receptor beta chain. This entry is derived from a study of blood T cell repertoires in COVID-19. Background on the study: Samples representing acute and convalescent COVID-19 were sourced from the United States, Italy and Spain.

Original handling: How many nucleated cells were present was estimated from reference gene primer amplification. Profiled with immunoSEQ multiplex PCR; TCRdb holds only in-frame clones, not every one. Clone size and the V and J calls come from that table; the DNA yielded D and trimming. This sample carries 150,000 to 200,000 clones, more than 65% of them seen once, and the ten largest clones take about a sixth. V shed 4 bases, J shed 8 bases, and the junction held 10 bases outside the gene matches. The CDR3 has 15 amino acids. The germline gives CDR1 SGHDN, CDR2 FVKESK. The sequence came from a woman aged 50 to 65 with acute COVID-19. The sequencing input was PBMCs or T cells enriched from blood (not recorded which). The gene calls are TRBV14 and TRBJ1-4; 7 nucleotides align to TRBD1. Here the CDR3 reads CASSRYPQGREKLFF. CDR3 nucleotides: TGTGCCAGCAGCCGATACCCACAGGGGCGGGAAAAACTGTTTTTT.